These T cell receptor beta chains were read from a single sample in a study of cytomegalovirus exposure and HLA in healthy donors. The repertoire was sequenced with immunoSEQ multiplex PCR; TCRdb's copy has only in-frame clones and lacks some. The sample has 120,000 or so clones, about 76% seen once. Sequencing input: PBMCs. The receptors come from a woman between 35 and 50 years old in good health and CMV-seronegative. The CDR3 runs from the conserved cysteine through the conserved F or W. A D gene is named only where the DNA matches it firmly. Some rows have no size entry. The others give once, few or many, or a class for an expanded clone.

TRBV5-1	.	.	TRBJ2-1	TGCGCCAGCAGCAGACTAGTAAGGCCGGACTCCTACAATGAGCAGTTCTTC	CASSRLVRPDSYNEQFF
TRBV5-1	.	.	TRBJ1-3	TGCGCCAGCAGCGTATCAGGGGTCAATGGAAACACCATATATTTT	CASSVSGVNGNTIYF
TRBV4-1	.	.	TRBJ1-2	TGCGCCAGCAGCCAAGATCTGTCCGGGGGTTTATATCTTAACTATGGCTACACCTTC	CASSQDLSGGLYLNYGYTF
TRBV27	.	.	TRBJ2-7	TGTGCCAGCGTTGGGCAGGACTACGAGCAGTACTTC	CASVGQDYEQYF
TRBV28	.	.	TRBJ1-1	TGTGCCAGCAGCCCAGGGGCCGGGTACACTGAAGCTTTCTTT	CASSPGAGYTEAFF
TRBV6-4	.	.	TRBJ2-3	TGTGCCAGCAGTGACGGCGGGGCTTACACAGATACGCAGTATTTT	CASSDGGAYTDTQYF
TRBV5-6	few	TRBD1	TRBJ2-1	TGTGCCAGCAGCATACTAGGACAGGGTGCCTACAATGAGCAGTTCTTC	CASSILGQGAYNEQFF
TRBV6-1	.	.	TRBJ1-3	TGTGCCAGCAGTGGGGCCCTCTCAGGGGCTGGAAACACCATATATTTT	CASSGALSGAGNTIYF
TRBV2	few	.	TRBJ1-5	TGTGCCAGCAGTTGGCAGGCGTTAAACAGGGACCTTCAGCCCCAGCATTTT	CASSWQALNRDLQPQHF
TRBV5-6	.	.	TRBJ1-6	TGTGCCAGCAGCCTCCGGGATCCAAATTCACCCCTCCACTTT	CASSLRDPNSPLHF
TRBV5-1	few	.	TRBJ1-4	TGCGCCAGCAGCATACAGGGTCTGAATGAAAAACTGTTTTTT	CASSIQGLNEKLFF
TRBV6-5	.	TRBD2	TRBJ2-5	TGTGCCAGCAAACAGAGCGGGGGGACCCAAGAGACCCAGTACTTC	CASKQSGGTQETQYF
TRBV7-9	.	.	TRBJ1-3	TGTGCCAGCAGCTTTGGCGGGGGGGGGACTCCTGGAAACACCATATATTTT	CASSFGGGGTPGNTIYF
TRBV27	.	TRBD2	TRBJ2-7	TGTGCCAGCAGTTTAAGGGGACTAGCGGGAGAATATCGCTACGAGCAGTACTTC	CASSLRGLAGEYRYEQYF
TRBV19	.	TRBD2	TRBJ2-3	TGTGCCAGTAGTCTAAGCGGGGGGACCACAGATACGCAGTATTTT	CASSLSGGTTDTQYF
TRBV6-4	.	.	TRBJ2-1	TGTGCCAGCAGTGACTCTTACTTGATCTCCTACAATGAGCAGTTCTTC	CASSDSYLISYNEQFF
TRBV2	.	TRBD1	TRBJ2-5	TGTGCCAGCAGTGAGGTGGGACAGGGCGGAGAGACCCAGTACTTC	CASSEVGQGGETQYF